A single sample is the source of the 12 T cell receptor beta chains below, sequenced in a study of identical twins. TCRdb called the 5' RACE reads again in MiXCR, with one record for every CDR3 protein. Seen here are some 500,000 distinct CDR3 sequences, 14% observed once, and the top ten hold 0.5% to 0.65%. A further study also used this sample, focusing on yellow fever vaccine responses in identical twins.

The sample consisted of CD4+ T cells sorted from blood. These receptors all stem from a woman aged 18 to 35 in good health.

A single count supports this clonotype. J is TRBJ2-7 and V is TRBV30, with 8 bases identical to TRBD2. The V and J ends lost 0 bases and 5 bases, in that order; junction bases with no gene match: 9. The germline V gene has CDR1 GTSNPN and CDR2 SVGIG (reference sequence). This CDR3 is built from 15 residues. The CDR3 DNA sequence: TGTGCCTGGAGTGTAAGGAGCGGGGGTGGAAACGAGCAGTACTTC. Residues: CAWSVRSGGGNEQYF.

This clonotype showed up just a few times. The genes are TRBV6-5 and TRBJ2-2, with TRBD2 identical over 16 bases. CDR1 and CDR2 (germline): MNHEY, SVGAGI. V lost 10 bases to trimming and J lost 3 bases; unmatched junction nucleotides: 14. This CDR3 comprises 19 residues. CDR3 coding DNA: TGTGCCATCGGCCGGTCGGGACTAGCGGGAGGGCCGGACACCGGGGAGCTGTTTTTT. This encodes CAIGRSGLAGGPDTGELFF.

There are many counts of this clonotype. This sequence joins TRBV29-1 and TRBJ2-3, with 7 positions matching TRBD2. The junction had 1 base not matched to a gene; V was cut back by 4 bases and J by 3 bases. The CDR3 has 12 amino acids. The germline gives CDR1 SQVTM, CDR2 ANQGSEA. The CDR3 protein is CSVVSGTDTQYF. The CDR3 bases are TGCAGCGTTGTTAGCGGGACAGATACGCAGTATTTT.

The CDR3 DNA sequence: TGTGCCAGCAGCTTACTTGGAGCGGGGAGGAGCACAGATACGCAGTATTTT. This encodes CASSLLGAGRSTDTQYF. This chain uses TRBV7-3 with TRBJ2-3; 7 bases fit TRBD2. Trimming at V came to 2 bases and at J to 0 bases, leaving 8 bases not matched to a gene. Germline V gives CDR1 SGHTA, CDR2 FQGTGA. This CDR3 has 17 amino acids. Full variable domain (outside the CDR3, taken from reference TRBV7-3 and TRBJ2-3): GAGVSQTPSNKVTEKGKYVELRCDPISGHTALYWYRQSLGQGPEFLIYFQGTGAADDSGLPNDRFFAVRPEGSVSTLKIQRTERGDSAVYLCASSLLGAGRSTDTQYFGPGTRLTVL.

The rearrangement links TRBV29-1 to TRBJ2-5; TRBD1 might be the D (5 bases). Trimming stripped 7 bases from V and 1 base from J, with 10 bases between. Germline V gene sequence: CDR1 SQVTM, CDR2 ANQGSEA. The CDR3 totals 12 residues. The DNA for the CDR3 is TGCAGCGCTGGACAAATCCAAGAGACCCAGTACTTC. Amino acid sequence: CSAGQIQETQYF.

This clonotype has at least ten counts. The chain has TRBV20-1 and TRBJ2-5; D remains unclear. The CDR3 loop spans 14 amino acids. CDR1 and CDR2 from the germline V gene are DFQATT and SNEGSKA (reference sequence). The V end was cut by 3 bases, the J end by 5 bases, with 16 bases between. The CDR3 protein is CSARGPTVRETQYF. The CDR3 DNA follows: TGCAGTGCTAGGGGTCCTACAGTCAGGGAGACCCAGTACTTC.

This clonotype was seen a handful of times. The J gene is TRBJ2-7, the V gene TRBV4-3; TRBD2 might be the D (6 bases). The germline V and J ends were trimmed by 0 bases and 4 bases, with 7 bases remaining between them. The CDR3 is 13 amino acids. Germline V lookup: CDR1 LGHNA, CDR2 YSLEER. CDR3 nucleotide sequence: TGCGCCAGCAGCCAAGAGGAGGGTTACGAGCAGTACTTC. Translation gives CASSQEEGYEQYF.

This clonotype was observed many times. Mismatch with germline at one junction end may stem from a read error. V and J are TRBV12-3 or TRBV12-4 and TRBJ1-1; possible D gene TRBD1, 6 bases. CDR3 length: 13 amino acids. CDR3 region: CASSLGGGTEAFF. CDR3 DNA sequence: TGTGCCAGCAGCTTAGGGGGGGGCACTGAAGCTTTCTTT.

This clonotype was counted between two and nine times. The chain has TRBV15 and TRBJ2-1, with no clear D. With 0 bases removed from V and 10 bases from J, the gap between germline ends came to 7 bases. CDR1 is LNHNV, CDR2 YYDKDF, per germline (reference sequence). CDR3 length: 12 amino acids. CDR3 loop: CATSRDWAEQFF. CDR3 bases: TGTGCCACCAGCAGAGATTGGGCAGAGCAGTTCTTC.

This clonotype turned up a few times. The V call is TRBV5-6, the J call TRBJ2-4; 7 bases are shared with TRBD1. This CDR3 has 15 residues. The V segment lost 2 bases and the J segment 9 bases; nucleotides outside the gene matches: 11. Per the germline V gene, CDR1 is SGHDT and CDR2 is YYEEEE. This chain's CDR3 is CASSFSGTAFGIQYF. CDR3 DNA: TGTGCCAGCAGCTTTTCCGGGACAGCGTTTGGCATTCAGTACTTC.

The CDR3 protein is CASSRLQGLTRGYTF. The CDR3 DNA sequence: TGTGCCAGCAGTCGCCTACAGGGTTTGACTCGCGGCTACACCTTC. The rearrangement joins TRBV6-1 to TRBJ1-2; D might be TRBD1 (6 bases). The CDR3 is 15 amino acids. Trimming took 5 bases from V and 8 from J, leaving 21 bases between them. Germline V gene sequence: CDR1 MNHNS, CDR2 SASEGT.

A note on this clonotype: One junction end does not reproduce the germline sequence, and a read error may be involved. The gene calls are TRBV7-7 and TRBJ2-1; D is tentatively TRBD1 or TRBD2 (5 bases each). The CDR3 is 14 amino acids. CDR1 and CDR2 (germline): SSHAT, FNYEAQ (reference sequence). Written as DNA, the CDR3 is TGTGCTAGCAGCCACGGGACCGACTACAATGAGCAGTTCTTC. Translated, it gives CASSHGTDYNEQFF. Full variable domain (missing parts from reference TRBV7-7 and TRBJ2-1): GAGVSQSPRYKVTKRGQDVTLRCDPISSHATLYWYQQALGQGPEFLTYFNYEAQPDKSGLPSDRFSAERPEGSISTLTIQRTEQRDSAMYRCASSHGTDYNEQFFGPGTRLTVL.